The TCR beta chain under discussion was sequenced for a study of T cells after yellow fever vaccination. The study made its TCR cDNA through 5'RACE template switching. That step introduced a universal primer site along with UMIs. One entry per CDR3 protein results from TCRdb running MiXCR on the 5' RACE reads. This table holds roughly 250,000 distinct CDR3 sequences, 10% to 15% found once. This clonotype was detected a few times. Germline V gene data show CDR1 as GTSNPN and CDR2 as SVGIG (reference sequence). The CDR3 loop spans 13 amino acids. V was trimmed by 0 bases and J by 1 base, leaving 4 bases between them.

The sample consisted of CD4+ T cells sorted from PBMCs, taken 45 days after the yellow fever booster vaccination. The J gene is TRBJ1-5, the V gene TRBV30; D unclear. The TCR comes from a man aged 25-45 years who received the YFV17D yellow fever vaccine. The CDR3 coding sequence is TGTGCCTGGAGTGTTGACAGCAATCAGCCCCAGCATTTT. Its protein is CAWSVDSNQPQHF.